At least ten counts were recorded for the clone carrying this TCR beta chain. The source material, RNA transcripts, was used to amplify TCR beta CDR3 regions. A first-round RT-PCR of the TCR CDR3 used the HTBI primer set. Each CDR3 protein gets one entry after TCRdb re-called the multiplex PCR reads with MiXCR. Counted here are 360,000 or so distinct CDR3 sequences, 15% to 20% occurring once; the ten biggest clones make up around 15%. V was trimmed by 4 bases and J by 5 bases, leaving 17 bases between them. Germline CDR1 reads SGHTA; CDR2 reads FQGNSA. The CDR3 consists of 15 residues. The data originate from a study of T cells in Graves' hyperthyroidism and ophthalmopathy.

Sequencing was carried out using blood. The V call is TRBV7-2, the J call TRBJ2-5, with D unclear. This receptor was taken from a woman in her forties with Graves' ophthalmopathy. CDR3 loop: CASSSATTLRETQYF. The DNA of the CDR3 is TGTGCCAGCAGCTCTGCCACTACTTTGCGGGAGACCCAGTACTTC. The full variable domain, completed using reference TRBV7-2 and TRBJ2-5, is GAGVSQSPSNKVTEKGKDVELRCDPISGHTALYWYRQSLGQGLEFLIYFQGNSAPDKSGLPSDRFSAERTGGSVSTLTIQRTQQEDSAVYLCASSSATTLRETQYFGPGTRLLVL.